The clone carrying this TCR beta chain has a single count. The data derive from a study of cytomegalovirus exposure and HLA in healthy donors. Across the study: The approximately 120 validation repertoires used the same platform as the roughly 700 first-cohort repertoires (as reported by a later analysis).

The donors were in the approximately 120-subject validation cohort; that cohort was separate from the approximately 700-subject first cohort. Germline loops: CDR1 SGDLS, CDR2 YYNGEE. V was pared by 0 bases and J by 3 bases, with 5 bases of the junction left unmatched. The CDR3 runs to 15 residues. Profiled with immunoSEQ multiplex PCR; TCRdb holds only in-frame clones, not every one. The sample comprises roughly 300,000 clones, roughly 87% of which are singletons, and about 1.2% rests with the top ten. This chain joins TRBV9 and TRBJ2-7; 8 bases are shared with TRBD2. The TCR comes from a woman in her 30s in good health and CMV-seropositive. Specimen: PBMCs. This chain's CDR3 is CASSVGNSGVYEQYF. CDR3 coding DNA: TGTGCCAGCAGCGTAGGGAATAGCGGGGTCTACGAGCAGTACTTC.